A selection of T cell receptor beta chains follows, all from one sample in a study of blood T cell repertoires in COVID-19. TCRdb's table, derived via immunoSEQ multiplex PCR, lists solely in-frame clones and lacks some. The sample holds around 130,000 clones, approximately 79% seen once. The sample consisted of PBMCs or T cells enriched from blood (not recorded which). These receptors were taken from a man in his forties with acute COVID-19. CDR3s include the opening cysteine and the closing phenylalanine or tryptophan. D genes are given only for firm matches. Only some rows state a clone size, as once, few, many or a class for expanded clones.

v_call: TRBV5-1; d_call: TRBD1; j_call: TRBJ2-4; clone_size: .; cdr3_aa: CASTSGTGLNIQYF; cdr3_nt: TGCGCCAGCACCTCGGGGACAGGCCTTAACATTCAGTACTTC
v_call: TRBV11-2; d_call: .; j_call: TRBJ2-4; clone_size: .; cdr3_aa: CASSFRGIDGNIQYF; cdr3_nt: TGTGCCAGCAGCTTCAGGGGAATTGACGGAAACATTCAGTACTTC
v_call: TRBV28; d_call: .; j_call: TRBJ1-4; clone_size: .; cdr3_aa: CASSQLTPEKLFF; cdr3_nt: TGTGCCAGCAGTCAACTAACACCCGAAAAACTGTTTTTT
v_call: TRBV28; d_call: .; j_call: TRBJ1-5; clone_size: few; cdr3_aa: CASSSTDQPQHF; cdr3_nt: TGTGCCAGCAGTTCAACAGATCAGCCCCAGCATTTT
v_call: TRBV5-1; d_call: TRBD1; j_call: TRBJ1-4; clone_size: .; cdr3_aa: CASSTGTANEKLFF; cdr3_nt: TGCGCCAGCAGTACCGGGACAGCTAATGAAAAACTGTTTTTT
v_call: TRBV27; d_call: .; j_call: TRBJ2-2; clone_size: .; cdr3_aa: CASSRVTGELFF; cdr3_nt: TGTGCCAGCAGTCGGGTAACCGGGGAGCTGTTTTTT
v_call: TRBV7-2; d_call: TRBD1; j_call: TRBJ1-5; clone_size: once; cdr3_aa: CASSLGQGWSPQHF; cdr3_nt: TGTGCCAGCAGCCTGGGACAGGGGTGGAGTCCCCAGCATTTT
v_call: TRBV12-3/TRBV12-4; d_call: .; j_call: TRBJ1-5; clone_size: .; cdr3_aa: CASSPGGAGPQHF; cdr3_nt: TGTGCCAGCAGCCCTGGGGGGGCTGGGCCCCAGCATTTT
v_call: TRBV2; d_call: .; j_call: TRBJ2-5; clone_size: .; cdr3_aa: CASSDARETQYF; cdr3_nt: TGTGCCAGCAGTGATGCGAGAGAGACCCAGTACTTC
v_call: TRBV5-4; d_call: .; j_call: TRBJ2-7; clone_size: .; cdr3_aa: CASSRQDSYEQYF; cdr3_nt: TGTGCCAGCAGCCGACAGGATAGCTACGAGCAGTACTTC
v_call: TRBV3-1/TRBV3-2; d_call: .; j_call: TRBJ2-7; clone_size: .; cdr3_aa: CASSRYTYEQYF; cdr3_nt: TGTGCCAGCAGCCGATATACTTACGAGCAGTACTTC
v_call: TRBV9; d_call: TRBD2; j_call: TRBJ2-7; clone_size: .; cdr3_aa: CASSVGRLAHEQYF; cdr3_nt: TGTGCCAGCAGCGTAGGAAGACTAGCCCACGAGCAGTACTTC
v_call: TRBV2; d_call: .; j_call: TRBJ2-6; clone_size: .; cdr3_aa: CASRAGISGANVLTF; cdr3_nt: TGTGCCAGCAGGGCAGGGATCTCTGGGGCCAACGTCCTGACTTTC
v_call: TRBV6-6; d_call: .; j_call: TRBJ1-2; clone_size: .; cdr3_aa: CASRPPGSDSYGYTF; cdr3_nt: TGTGCCAGCAGACCCCCCGGGTCGGATAGCTATGGCTACACCTTC
v_call: TRBV4-1; d_call: .; j_call: TRBJ1-2; clone_size: once; cdr3_aa: CASSQGDNTNYGYTF; cdr3_nt: TGCGCCAGCAGCCAGGGAGATAATACTAACTATGGCTACACCTTC
v_call: TRBV5-1; d_call: .; j_call: TRBJ1-3; clone_size: few; cdr3_aa: CASSSMGPGNTIYF; cdr3_nt: TGCGCCAGCAGCTCGATGGGGCCTGGAAACACCATATATTTT
v_call: TRBV6-5; d_call: .; j_call: TRBJ1-1; clone_size: .; cdr3_aa: CASSYSGGGNTEAFF; cdr3_nt: TGTGCCAGCAGCTATTCCGGGGGGGGTAACACTGAAGCTTTCTTT
v_call: TRBV6-5; d_call: .; j_call: TRBJ1-5; clone_size: .; cdr3_aa: CASSPWGHNQPQHF; cdr3_nt: TGTGCCAGCAGCCCGTGGGGACACAATCAGCCCCAGCATTTT
v_call: TRBV15; d_call: .; j_call: TRBJ2-3; clone_size: once; cdr3_aa: CATSRGQRDTDTQYF; cdr3_nt: TGTGCCACCAGCCGAGGACAGAGAGACACAGATACGCAGTATTTT